The 12 T cell receptor beta chains given below trace back to one sample, sequenced in a study of early T cells in non-severe SARS-CoV-2 infection. TCRdb passed the 5' RACE reads through MiXCR, listing each CDR3 protein once. The sample lists tens of thousands of distinct CDR3 sequences; more than 8.5% were seen once. The sequenced sample consisted of whole blood. The receptors derive from an adult who was a healthcare worker with PCR-confirmed SARS-CoV-2 infection or an uninfected control (not recorded which).

This chain connects TRBV5-4 to TRBJ1-1; perhaps TRBD1 as D (5 bases). Trimming shortened V by 4 bases and J by 0 bases, and 7 bases separated the two germline ends. The CDR3 has 13 amino acids. Germline V gene data show CDR1 as SGHNT and CDR2 as YYREEE (reference sequence). CDR3 region: CASSEGLNTEAFF. CDR3 sequence (DNA): TGTGCCAGCAGCGAGGGACTGAACACTGAAGCTTTCTTT.

This clonotype was detected many times. The J gene is TRBJ2-7, the V gene TRBV29-1, with TRBD1 matching 7 bases. This CDR3 is built from 14 residues. Germline CDR1 is SQVTM and CDR2 is ANQGSEA. V shed 6 bases, J shed 5 bases, and the junction held 13 bases outside the gene matches. For the CDR3, the DNA is TGCAGCGTCCAAGGGGGCAGGGGGTCGGACGAGCAGTACTTC. Residues: CSVQGGRGSDEQYF.

This clonotype was picked up a small number of times. The chain joins TRBV3-1 to TRBJ2-3; a weak D match, TRBD2 (5 bases). The CDR3 has 18 amino acids. Germline V CDR1 and CDR2: LGHDT, YNNKEL (reference sequence). Trimming cost V 4 bases and J 5 bases, with 25 bases left between them. The CDR3 loop is CASSPNRGLRTSLDTQYF. CDR3 coding DNA: TGTGCCAGCAGCCCGAATCGAGGTCTTAGGACTTCACTAGATACGCAGTATTTT.

The sample holds many counts of this clonotype. The gene calls are TRBV3-1 and TRBJ2-1; TRBD2 aligns across 13 bases. The trim removed 2 bases at V and 0 bases at J, leaving 13 bases unmatched. There are 21 residues in the CDR3. Germline V gives CDR1 LGHDT, CDR2 YNNKEL (reference sequence). The CDR3 sequence: CASSQFGLAGDVSSSYNEQFF. DNA for the CDR3: TGTGCCAGCAGCCAATTCGGACTAGCGGGAGATGTGAGTAGCTCCTACAATGAGCAGTTCTTC.

The chain combines TRBV7-3 with TRBJ2-3; D is perhaps TRBD1 or TRBD2 (5 bases each). Germline V gene sequence: CDR1 SGHTA, CDR2 FQGTGA. The CDR3 runs to 14 residues. The V end lost 5 bases, the J end lost 2 bases, and 11 bases lay between the germline ends. The CDR3 region is CASSGRQFTDTQYF. CDR3 nucleotide sequence: TGTGCCAGCAGCGGGAGACAGTTCACAGATACGCAGTATTTT.

This clonotype was recorded at least ten times. This chain uses TRBV11-2 with TRBJ2-1; TRBD2 agrees at 11 bases. With V trimmed by 1 base and J by 10 bases, 12 bases remained unmatched. The germline CDR1 and CDR2 sequences are SGHAT and FQNNGV. The CDR3 is 17 amino acids. The DNA for the CDR3 is TGTGCCAGCAGCTTAGTGATGGCTACTAGCGGGAGAAGCGAGCAGTTCTTC. It specifies CASSLVMATSGRSEQFF.

This clonotype has more than one count but fewer than ten. This chain links TRBV2 with TRBJ2-4, with 14 nucleotides matching TRBD2. CDR3 size: 18 residues. Trimming at V came to 7 bases and at J to 0 bases, leaving 8 bases not matched to a gene. Germline CDR1 SNHLY, CDR2 FYNNEI. The CDR3 loop is CASTRTSGRFGAKNIQYF. The CDR3 DNA reads as TGTGCCAGCACCAGGACTAGCGGGAGGTTCGGAGCCAAAAACATTCAGTACTTC.

This clonotype was counted only a few times. V and J are TRBV30 and TRBJ1-1; no definite D call. This CDR3 has 12 amino acids. V lost 5 bases to trimming and J lost 2 bases, with 9 bases between them. Germline values: CDR1 GTSNPN, CDR2 SVGIG (reference sequence). CDR3 in amino acids: CAWAQGNTEAFF. CDR3 nucleotides: TGTGCCTGGGCGCAAGGAAACACTGAAGCTTTCTTT.

The rearrangement uses TRBV29-1 and TRBJ2-5, with no clear D. This CDR3 has 12 amino acids. V lost 4 bases, J lost 1 base, and 7 bases lay in between. CDR1 and CDR2 from the germline V gene are SQVTM and ANQGSEA. The CDR3 sequence is CSVGLVQETQYF. Here the CDR3 DNA reads TGCAGCGTTGGGCTAGTCCAAGAGACCCAGTACTTC.

This clonotype appeared a few times. The chain is built from TRBV7-2 and TRBJ1-1; D is ambiguous. The germline CDR1 and CDR2 sequences are SGHTA and FQGNSA. This CDR3 is 15 amino acids long. Trimming stripped 4 bases from V and 2 bases from J, with 14 bases between. CDR3 in DNA: TGTGCCAGCAGCTACTGGGGTTTTGATAACACTGAAGCTTTCTTT. Encoded protein: CASSYWGFDNTEAFF.

The table lists this clonotype with many counts. CDR3: CASSQDPTESYEQYF. The CDR3 DNA follows: TGTGCCAGCAGCCAAGATCCGACTGAGTCCTACGAGCAGTACTTC. The chain links TRBV4-2 to TRBJ2-7, with D unresolved. The germline CDR1 and CDR2 sequences are LGHNA and YNFKEQ. This CDR3 region has 15 residues. The V end was cut by 0 bases, the J end by 1 base, with 10 bases between.

There are many counts of this clonotype. This CDR3 is CSAESYYGYTF. The DNA for the CDR3 is TGCAGCGCCGAAAGCTACTATGGCTACACCTTC. V gene TRBV29-1 combines with J gene TRBJ1-2; no clear D. Trimming took 7 bases from V and 3 from J, leaving 9 bases between them. The CDR3 spans 11 residues. Looked up from germline, CDR1 is SQVTM and CDR2 is ANQGSEA.